These 13 T cell receptor beta chains came from one sample sequenced in a study of OX40 agonist ivuxolimab in advanced cancers. Produced via immunoSEQ multiplex PCR; TCRdb's table is partial and in-frame only. The table lists around 86,000 clones, 93% of them singletons, with 14% in the top ten. The specimen comprised CD4+ or CD8+ T cells sorted from blood, sampled in a trial of the OX40 agonist ivuxolimab. The receptors were gathered from an adult with an advanced solid tumor such as melanoma, head and neck, liver or kidney cancer.

The J gene is TRBJ2-1, the V gene TRBV6-5; unclear D gene. V lost 2 bases and J lost 5, with 7 bases in between. Germline V gives CDR1 MNHEY, CDR2 SVGAGI. This CDR3 spans 13 amino acids. CDR3 sequence reads: CASSYPGDNEQFF. The CDR3 DNA reads TGTGCCAGCAGTTACCCAGGAGACAATGAGCAGTTCTTC.

The chain couples TRBV7-2 to TRBJ1-4; D not resolved. Germline V gene lookup returns CDR1 SGHTA and CDR2 FQGNSA. V lost 5 bases, J lost 0 bases, and 7 bases lay in between. This CDR3 is built from 14 residues. CDR3 loop: CASSQRPTNEKLFF. The CDR3 DNA reads as TGTGCCAGCAGCCAACGGCCAACTAATGAAAAACTGTTTTTT.

V and J are TRBV7-9 and TRBJ2-1; maybe TRBD2 (6 bases). The CDR3 extends over 12 amino acids. In germline, CDR1 is SEHNR, CDR2 FQNEAQ (reference sequence). V lost 5 bases and J lost 15, with 17 bases in between. This CDR3 reads CASSQGLSEGFF. Written as DNA, the CDR3 is TGTGCCAGCAGCCAGGGACTTAGCGAGGGGTTCTTC.

The CDR3 reads CASSLDRDSYGYTF. In DNA form, the CDR3 reads TGTGCCAGCAGCTTAGACCGGGACAGCTATGGCTACACCTTC. This chain links TRBV11-2 with TRBJ1-2; TRBD1 matches 7 bases. CDR1 and CDR2 from the germline V gene are SGHAT and FQNNGV. The CDR3 contains 14 residues. V lost 0 bases and J lost 4; bases outside the gene matches: 2.

This chain joins TRBV5-1 and TRBJ2-1; TRBD2 matches at 9 bases. V was clipped by 1 base and J by 4 bases; unmatched bases: 3. The germline CDR1 and CDR2 sequences are SGHRS and YFSETQ. This CDR3 comprises 15 residues. The CDR3 loop is CASSLRLAGYNEQFF. CDR3 sequence (DNA): TGCGCCAGCAGCTTGAGGCTAGCGGGATACAATGAGCAGTTCTTC.

The chain is built from TRBV5-4 and TRBJ1-2, with D perhaps matching TRBD1 (6 bases). The germline V gene has CDR1 SGHNT and CDR2 YYREEE (reference sequence). Trimming pared 3 bases from V and 3 bases from J, leaving 9 bases between. The CDR3 is 13 amino acids. CDR3 region: CASSSAGDYGYTF. The CDR3 region has the DNA TGTGCCAGCAGCTCCGCAGGGGACTATGGCTACACCTTC.

The V call is TRBV27, the J call TRBJ2-2, with 7 bases matching TRBD2. The CDR3 is made up of 15 amino acids. With V trimmed by 10 bases and J by 1 base, 9 bases remained unmatched. Looked up from germline, CDR1 is MNHEY and CDR2 is SMNVEV (reference sequence). CDR3 in amino acids: CATSGASGNTGELFF. The CDR3 bases are TGTGCCACCAGCGGGGCTAGCGGGAACACCGGGGAGCTGTTTTTT.

The chain links TRBV6-5 to TRBJ2-1; D is unresolved. The V end lost 2 bases, the J end lost 10 bases, and 15 bases lay between the germline ends. Germline V gene lookup returns CDR1 MNHEY and CDR2 SVGAGI. The CDR3 has 14 residues. The CDR3 loop is CASSYGQPSEEQFF. DNA of the CDR3: TGTGCCAGCAGTTACGGGCAGCCCTCTGAGGAGCAGTTCTTC.

The chain couples TRBV6-5 to TRBJ1-1; D not resolved. The V gene's germline CDR1 is MNHEY and CDR2 SVGAGI. Trimming took 0 bases from V and 0 from J, leaving 11 bases between them. There are 16 residues in the CDR3. CDR3 sequence (DNA): TGTGCCAGCAGTTACTCCTCGGGCGGGTTGAACACTGAAGCTTTCTTT. Its translation: CASSYSSGGLNTEAFF.

The chain links TRBV5-6 to TRBJ2-1, with 9 nucleotides matching TRBD2. This CDR3 comprises 18 residues. Trimming at V came to 1 base and at J to 5 bases, leaving 13 bases not matched to a gene. Germline V gives CDR1 SGHDT, CDR2 YYEEEE. The CDR3 DNA follows: TGTGCCAGCAGCTTGCCCCACCCTGGACTAGCGCCCGACAATGAGCAGTTCTTC. This gives the protein CASSLPHPGLAPDNEQFF.

This chain links TRBV2 with TRBJ1-1, with TRBD1 matching over 10 bases. The germline V gene has CDR1 SNHLY and CDR2 FYNNEI. V lost 10 bases, J lost 3 bases, and 5 bases stayed unmatched. The CDR3 has 13 amino acids. The CDR3 nucleotides are TGTGCCACTCTGGACAGGGGGGACACTGAAGCTTTCTTT. Translation: CATLDRGDTEAFF.

In its sample, this clone was seen once. This chain joins TRBV27 and TRBJ2-1; 8 bases fit TRBD2. J was trimmed by 0 bases and V by 7 bases; bases with no gene match: 5. The CDR3 loop spans 15 amino acids. CDR1 is MNHEY, CDR2 SMNVEV, per germline (reference sequence). Here the CDR3 reads CASTTGTSSYNEQFF. The CDR3 coding sequence is TGTGCCAGCACTACCGGGACTAGCTCCTACAATGAGCAGTTCTTC.

The rearrangement joins TRBV5-6 to TRBJ2-7; 10 nucleotides agree with TRBD1. This CDR3 region has 15 residues. Trimming at V came to 4 bases and at J to 2 bases, leaving 6 bases not matched to a gene. Germline V gene data show CDR1 as SGHDT and CDR2 as YYEEEE. CDR3 protein: CASSLRTGGPYEQYF. In DNA, the CDR3 is TGTGCCAGCAGCCTCAGGACAGGGGGGCCCTACGAGCAGTACTTC.